This is a list of T cell receptor beta chains from one sample in a study of T cell responses to AZD1222 COVID-19 vaccine. Sequencing used immunoSEQ multiplex PCR; TCRdb keeps in-frame clones, though not all of them. The repertoire holds under 150,000 clones, with roughly 89% as singletons. The source was peripheral blood, collected on day 0 of MenACWY control vaccination. These TCRs come from an adult in good health. Both conserved end residues are part of each CDR3. The D gene is left open where the match is weak. Not all rows give a size; the values are once, few, many and, for expanded clones, a class.

V: TRBV12-3/TRBV12-4
D: -
size: -
J: TRBJ2-3
DNA: TGTGCCAGCAGTTCCCCCTTAGGAACGCAGTATTTT
CDR3: CASSSPLGTQYF

V: TRBV29-1
D: -
size: few
J: TRBJ1-2
DNA: TGCAGCGTTGGGCCGGGAGGGGCCTCGAGTGGCTACACCTTC
CDR3: CSVGPGGASSGYTF

V: TRBV5-5
D: -
size: -
J: TRBJ2-7
DNA: TGTGCCAGCAGCTTGCAAACAGGGTGGTCCTACGAGCAGTACTTC
CDR3: CASSLQTGWSYEQYF

V: TRBV18
D: -
size: once
J: TRBJ1-1
DNA: TGTGCCAGCTCACCACCAGTCGGGAACACTGAAGCTTTCTTT
CDR3: CASSPPVGNTEAFF

V: TRBV29-1
D: -
size: -
J: TRBJ2-3
DNA: TGCAGCGTTGAAAGGACTCTCACAGATACGCAGTATTTT
CDR3: CSVERTLTDTQYF

V: TRBV13
D: -
size: -
J: TRBJ2-7
DNA: TGTGCCAGCAGCTTAAGACAGGGACTAGTCTACGAGCAGTACTTC
CDR3: CASSLRQGLVYEQYF

V: TRBV7-2
D: -
size: -
J: TRBJ1-2
DNA: TGTGCCAGCAGCTTACAGGGTCGGGGCTACACCTTC
CDR3: CASSLQGRGYTF

V: TRBV4-1
D: -
size: -
J: TRBJ1-5
DNA: TGCGCCAGCAGCCAAGTCCCCTCTTTAGGGCAGCCCCAGCATTTT
CDR3: CASSQVPSLGQPQHF

V: TRBV5-1
D: -
size: -
J: TRBJ2-3
DNA: TGCGCCAGCAGCTTGTGGGCGGGCCGCTCGGCAGATACGCAGTATTTT
CDR3: CASSLWAGRSADTQYF

V: TRBV2
D: TRBD2
size: -
J: TRBJ2-2
DNA: TGTGCCAGCAAGTGGGTGGGAGGGGACACCGGGGAGCTGTTTTTT
CDR3: CASKWVGGDTGELFF

V: TRBV27
D: TRBD1
size: -
J: TRBJ2-7
DNA: TGTGCCAGCAGTTTACCGGGACAGGGGTTCAACGAGCAGTACTTC
CDR3: CASSLPGQGFNEQYF

V: TRBV5-1
D: TRBD1
size: -
J: TRBJ1-2
DNA: TGCGCCAGCAGCCCCCAGGGGACAGGGGACGGCTACACCTTC
CDR3: CASSPQGTGDGYTF

V: TRBV6-5
D: TRBD1
size: few
J: TRBJ1-2
DNA: TGTGCCAGCACGGGGACAGGGGGCATCTATGGCTACACCTTC
CDR3: CASTGTGGIYGYTF

V: TRBV5-6
D: TRBD1
size: -
J: TRBJ1-5
DNA: TGTGCCAGCAGCTTCGGCAGGGGGTCGTCACAGCCCCAGCATTTT
CDR3: CASSFGRGSSQPQHF

V: TRBV13
D: TRBD2
size: -
J: TRBJ2-7
DNA: TGTGCCAGCTCCCCCCTAGCGGACTACGAGCAGTACTTC
CDR3: CASSPLADYEQYF

V: TRBV5-1
D: -
size: -
J: TRBJ2-7
DNA: TGCGCCAGCAGCTTGGATTACGAGCAGTACTTC
CDR3: CASSLDYEQYF

V: TRBV27
D: -
size: -
J: TRBJ2-3
DNA: TGTGCCAGCAGTTTTCCCGATTCCACAGATACGCAGTATTTT
CDR3: CASSFPDSTDTQYF

V: TRBV7-2
D: TRBD2
size: -
J: TRBJ2-3
DNA: TGTGCCAGCAGCTTCTACGGACTAGCGGGAGATACGCAGTATTTT
CDR3: CASSFYGLAGDTQYF

V: TRBV3-1/TRBV3-2
D: -
size: -
J: TRBJ1-1
DNA: TGTGCCAGCAGCCCGGTAGGTACTGAAGCTTTCTTT
CDR3: CASSPVGTEAFF

V: TRBV7-8
D: -
size: -
J: TRBJ2-3
DNA: TGTGCCAGCCGGGACAGCACAGATACGCAGTATTTT
CDR3: CASRDSTDTQYF

V: TRBV10-1
D: -
size: -
J: TRBJ2-7
DNA: TGCGCCAGCAGTGAGTCAAGGGGCCGTCCACACGAGCAGTACTTC
CDR3: CASSESRGRPHEQYF

V: TRBV9
D: -
size: -
J: TRBJ1-5
DNA: TGTGCCAGCAGCCGGACACCCTATAGCAATCAGCCCCAGCATTTT
CDR3: CASSRTPYSNQPQHF

V: TRBV3-1/TRBV3-2
D: -
size: -
J: TRBJ2-7
DNA: TGTGCCAGCAGCCGTTCCTACGAGCAGTACTTC
CDR3: CASSRSYEQYF

V: TRBV7-9
D: TRBD1
size: -
J: TRBJ1-5
DNA: TGTGCCAGCAGCTTAGGACAGGGTGGACATCAGCCCCAGCATTTT
CDR3: CASSLGQGGHQPQHF

V: TRBV6-2/TRBV6-3
D: TRBD1
size: -
J: TRBJ1-1
DNA: TGTGCCAGCAGTTTTAGACAGGGGAGGACTGAAGCTTTCTTT
CDR3: CASSFRQGRTEAFF

V: TRBV7-8
D: -
size: -
J: TRBJ1-3
DNA: TGTGCCAGCAGCTTATTAGGTGGTGGTATCTTCTCTGGAAACACCATATATTTT
CDR3: CASSLLGGGIFSGNTIYF

V: TRBV27
D: -
size: medium-sized
J: TRBJ2-7
DNA: TGTGCCAGCAGTTTAGGGGGCGGCTACGAGCAGTACTTC
CDR3: CASSLGGGYEQYF

V: TRBV30
D: TRBD1
size: -
J: TRBJ1-4
DNA: TGTGCCTGGAGTGTACTCGGACAGGGCCATGAAAAACTGTTTTTT
CDR3: CAWSVLGQGHEKLFF

V: TRBV9
D: -
size: -
J: TRBJ2-1
DNA: TGTGCCAGCAGCGTTTCGGATGAGCAGTTCTTC
CDR3: CASSVSDEQFF

V: TRBV7-3
D: TRBD2
size: -
J: TRBJ2-3
DNA: TGTGCCAGCAGCATCAGCGGGAGGGCCGCAGATACGCAGTATTTT
CDR3: CASSISGRAADTQYF

V: TRBV11-2
D: TRBD2
size: -
J: TRBJ2-1
DNA: TGTGCCAGCGGCTCCGGGACTACCAATGAGCAGTTCTTC
CDR3: CASGSGTTNEQFF

V: TRBV28
D: TRBD1
size: -
J: TRBJ1-1
DNA: TGTGCCAGCAGTAGTGGACAGGGGAACACTGAAGCTTTCTTT
CDR3: CASSSGQGNTEAFF

V: TRBV11-3
D: -
size: -
J: TRBJ2-1
DNA: TGTGCCAGCAGCTTTGGAGGGCTCAATGAGCAGTTCTTC
CDR3: CASSFGGLNEQFF

V: TRBV21-1
D: -
size: -
J: TRBJ1-6
DNA: TGTGCCAGCAGCAATGGGGAGGGCGGATCACCCCTCCACTTT
CDR3: CASSNGEGGSPLHF

V: TRBV6-5
D: -
size: -
J: TRBJ2-5
DNA: TGTGCCAGCATAGAGAGAGAGACCCAGTACTTC
CDR3: CASIERETQYF

V: TRBV6-1
D: TRBD2
size: few
J: TRBJ2-7
DNA: TGTGCCAGCAGTGAATCGGGCGGGAGCTCCTACGAGCAGTACTTC
CDR3: CASSESGGSSYEQYF

V: TRBV7-2
D: -
size: -
J: TRBJ2-5
DNA: TGTGCCAGCAGCTTACGGTGGGAGACCCAGTACTTC
CDR3: CASSLRWETQYF

V: TRBV28
D: TRBD2
size: once
J: TRBJ2-7
DNA: TGTGCCAGCAGGGGCGGCGGGAGCGTCTACGAGCAGTACTTC
CDR3: CASRGGGSVYEQYF

V: TRBV7-2
D: -
size: -
J: TRBJ2-1
DNA: TGTGCCAGCAGCCCAGACTTATACAATGAGCAGTTCTTC
CDR3: CASSPDLYNEQFF

V: TRBV11-3
D: TRBD1
size: -
J: TRBJ2-2
DNA: TGTGCCAGCAGCTCATCGACCGGGACAGATAACACCGGGGAGCTGTTTTTT
CDR3: CASSSSTGTDNTGELFF